The 6 T cell receptor beta chains listed next were all sequenced from one sample in a study of blood T cell repertoires in COVID-19. Sequencing used immunoSEQ multiplex PCR; TCRdb keeps in-frame clones, though not all of them. This sample has 250,000 to 300,000 clones, with 89% found just once. The specimen was peripheral blood. The receptors derive from a man aged 50 to 59 with acute or convalescent COVID-19.

The V and J genes are TRBV6-5 and TRBJ2-2, with TRBD2 matching over 10 bases. The CDR3 contains 15 residues. V lost 10 bases and J lost 8; bases outside the gene matches: 13. Germline V lookup: CDR1 MNHEY, CDR2 SVGAGI. The CDR3 spells CATKTGLAILGELFF. The CDR3 DNA sequence: TGTGCCACCAAGACGGGACTAGCGATCCTTGGGGAGCTGTTTTTT.

This sequence joins TRBV4-1 and TRBJ2-7; 7 bases line up with TRBD2. CDR3 length: 15 residues. The ends lost 3 bases at V and 4 bases at J; junction bases unmatched: 9. CDR1 MGHRA and CDR2 YSYEKL come from the germline V gene. The CDR3 DNA follows: TGCGCCAGCAGCCATTGGGGAGGGGCGGATTACGAGCAGTACTTC. Amino acid sequence: CASSHWGGADYEQYF.

This clone was found once. J is TRBJ2-7 and V is TRBV6-5; D uncertain. V lost 2 bases, J lost 0 bases, and 8 bases lay in between. Germline CDR1 reads MNHEY; CDR2 reads SVGAGI. This CDR3 has 14 amino acids. As DNA, the CDR3 is TGTGCCAGCAGTTACGGGTACAGCTCCTACGAGCAGTACTTC. This sequence encodes CASSYGYSSYEQYF.

The rearrangement uses TRBV6-6 and TRBJ2-7, with TRBD1 as a possible D gene (6 bases). Germline-derived CDR1 and CDR2 are MNHNY and SVGAGI (reference sequence). Trimming took 5 bases from V and 4 from J, leaving 21 bases between them. CDR3 length equals 16 residues. This CDR3 reads CASSPDRMGVSYEQYF. In DNA form, the CDR3 reads TGTGCCAGCAGTCCCGACAGGATGGGGGTCTCTTACGAGCAGTACTTC.

The chain joins TRBV3-1 (or the pseudogene TRBV3-2) to TRBJ2-1; unclear D gene. The CDR3 has 13 residues. V dropped 0 bases and J dropped 10 bases, with 10 bases sitting between them. The germline CDR1 and CDR2 sequences are LGHDT and YNNKEL (reference sequence). CDR3 sequence reads: CASSQDPDGEQFF. DNA for the CDR3: TGTGCCAGCAGCCAAGACCCTGACGGGGAGCAGTTCTTC.

The genes are TRBV10-3 and TRBJ2-1; 16 nucleotides align to TRBD2. This CDR3 has 18 residues. The germline V gene has CDR1 ENHRY and CDR2 SYGVKD. V shed 0 bases and J 6 bases; nucleotides not matched to a gene: 5. CDR3 DNA: TGTGCCATCAGTGAGTCGAAGGGACTAGCGGGGGGGAGCAATGAGCAGTTCTTC. Protein: CAISESKGLAGGSNEQFF.